These 23 T cell receptor beta chains originate from one sample sequenced in a study of cytomegalovirus exposure and HLA in healthy donors. The PCR employed 60 Vbeta primers together with 13 Jbeta primers. Method: immunoSEQ multiplex PCR; TCRdb's copy keeps in-frame clones and lacks some. The sample has about 200,000 clones; 83% are singletons. The source material was PBMCs. These receptors were collected from a girl under 18 in good health and CMV-seronegative.

The chain carries TRBV6-5 and TRBJ2-7, with 12 bases lining up with TRBD2. With V trimmed by 5 bases and J by 7 bases, 9 bases remained unmatched. Germline CDR1 MNHEY, CDR2 SVGAGI. This CDR3 region has 15 residues. The CDR3 DNA reads as TGTGCCAGCAGTCCGCTGACTAGCGGGGGTGGGGAGCAGTACTTC. Amino acids: CASSPLTSGGGEQYF.

This clone was picked up one time. V usage is TRBV2 and J usage is TRBJ2-1; no definite D call. Per the germline V gene, CDR1 is SNHLY and CDR2 is FYNNEI. Trimming shortened V by 1 base and J by 7 bases, and 11 bases separated the two germline ends. This CDR3 spans 14 amino acids. This CDR3 is CASSEVQTPNEQFF. In DNA, the CDR3 is TGTGCCAGCAGTGAAGTCCAGACTCCAAATGAGCAGTTCTTC.

The CDR3 protein is CASSLDLTGYTEAFF. CDR3 in DNA: TGTGCCAGCAGCTTAGACCTAACAGGGTACACTGAAGCTTTCTTT. The chain links TRBV7-8 to TRBJ1-1, with TRBD1 as a possible D gene (6 bases). CDR3 length: 15 residues. V shed 1 base and J shed 3 bases, with 12 bases lying between them. In germline, CDR1 is SGHVS, CDR2 FQNEAQ.

The genes are TRBV5-8 and TRBJ2-3; a possible D gene is TRBD1 (5 bases). The germline CDR1 and CDR2 sequences are SGHTS and YDEGEE. V was cut by 2 bases and J by 5 bases, with 15 bases left in between. This CDR3 spans 15 amino acids. CDR3 in DNA: TGTGCCAGCAGCTTACAAGGGGCCCCGGGAGATACGCAGTATTTT. It codes for CASSLQGAPGDTQYF.

The chain couples TRBV28 to TRBJ1-5; a possible D gene is TRBD1 (5 bases). The CDR3 has 14 residues. Between the trimmed V and J ends, which lost 3 bases and 5 bases, there was a span of 11 bases. CDR1 is MDHEN and CDR2 is SYDVKM in the germline V gene. CDR3 region: CASSFFQGHQPQHF. For the CDR3, the DNA is TGTGCCAGCAGTTTTTTCCAGGGCCATCAGCCCCAGCATTTT.

The chain joins TRBV7-2 to TRBJ1-1, with D tentatively TRBD1 (5 bases). CDR1 and CDR2 from the germline V gene are SGHTA and FQGNSA. This CDR3 region has 18 residues. V lost 5 bases, J lost 0 bases, and 22 bases lay in between. The CDR3 region is CASSPSRQGRTMNTEAFF. Here the CDR3 DNA reads TGTGCCAGCAGCCCAAGTCGGCAGGGCCGGACCATGAACACTGAAGCTTTCTTT.

The chain has TRBV4-1 and TRBJ2-3; TRBD2 might be the D (5 bases). CDR3 length: 13 residues. The V gene's germline CDR1 is MGHRA and CDR2 YSYEKL. V was shortened by 4 bases and J by 6 bases, with 11 bases between the two germline ends. Written as DNA, the CDR3 is TGCGCCAGCAGCCGGCAAATAGCGGATACGCAGTATTTT. Its translation: CASSRQIADTQYF.

This clone has a single count. The chain uses TRBV27 and TRBJ1-2; D is possibly TRBD1 (6 bases). Trimming pared 5 bases from V and 7 bases from J, leaving 17 bases between. Germline CDR1 MNHEY, CDR2 SMNVEV (reference sequence). The CDR3 extends over 14 amino acids. The CDR3 here is CASSASAGAGGYTF. In nucleotides, the CDR3 is TGTGCCAGCAGTGCTTCGGCAGGGGCGGGTGGCTACACCTTC.

V gene TRBV6-1 combines with J gene TRBJ1-5, with TRBD1 as a possible D gene (5 bases). Germline V gene lookup returns CDR1 MNHNS and CDR2 SASEGT. The CDR3 runs to 14 residues. V lost 5 bases and J 0 bases, leaving 8 bases between the germline ends. CDR3 in amino acids: CASSTGNSNQPQHF. In DNA form, the CDR3 reads TGTGCCAGCAGTACAGGCAATAGCAATCAGCCCCAGCATTTT.

The rearrangement links TRBV28 to TRBJ1-2; D is undetermined. CDR1 MDHEN and CDR2 SYDVKM come from the germline V gene. The ends were cut back, 4 bases at V and 2 bases at J, with 11 bases in the middle. CDR3 length equals 14 residues. The CDR3 is CASSSVEGNYGYTF. CDR3 in DNA: TGTGCCAGCAGTTCGGTGGAGGGAAACTATGGCTACACCTTC.

The CDR3 nucleotides are TGTGCCAGCAGCTTGGTTAGGCGGGGCTATGGCTACACCTTC. Translation: CASSLVRRGYGYTF. The chain carries TRBV5-6 and TRBJ1-2; D gene uncertain. This CDR3 has 14 amino acids. Germline-derived CDR1 and CDR2 are SGHDT and YYEEEE. With 0 bases removed from V and 4 bases from J, the gap between germline ends came to 10 bases.

The chain links TRBV2 to TRBJ1-2; the D gene is possibly TRBD1 (6 bases). Germline V gene sequence: CDR1 SNHLY, CDR2 FYNNEI. The V end lost 7 bases, the J end lost 5 bases, and 11 bases lay between the germline ends. The CDR3 is 12 residues long. Written as DNA, the CDR3 is TGTGCCAGCAAGCAGGGGTCGTATGGCTACACCTTC. This sequence encodes CASKQGSYGYTF.

The genes are TRBV28 and TRBJ1-2, with unresolved D. V shed 6 bases and J shed 5 bases, with 13 bases lying between them. The CDR3 sequence is 13 residues long. Per the germline V gene, CDR1 is MDHEN and CDR2 is SYDVKM. The CDR3 sequence is CASRVTADYGYTF. The CDR3 DNA reads as TGTGCCAGCAGGGTCACGGCGGATTATGGCTACACCTTC.

The rearrangement links TRBV9 to TRBJ2-7, with 9 bases identical to TRBD1. This CDR3 spans 15 amino acids. Germline-derived CDR1 and CDR2 are SGDLS and YYNGEE. Trimming took 6 bases from V and 2 from J; bases not matched to a gene: 9. Here the CDR3 reads CASKVGWTGAYEQYF. The DNA for the CDR3 is TGTGCCAGCAAGGTGGGCTGGACAGGGGCCTACGAGCAGTACTTC.

The chain couples TRBV30 to TRBJ2-7, with D possibly TRBD2 on 6 matching bases. The V end lost 8 bases, the J end lost 6 bases, and 14 bases lay between the germline ends. Germline V CDR1 and CDR2: GTSNPN, SVGIG (reference sequence). This CDR3 is built from 11 residues. This chain's CDR3 is CAGGDFPEQYF. The CDR3 DNA sequence: TGTGCCGGTGGGGACTTTCCCGAGCAGTACTTC.

The genes are TRBV7-9 and TRBJ1-1; 10 nucleotides agree with TRBD1. This CDR3 spans 15 amino acids. Losses at the gene ends were 5 bases for V and 6 bases for J; bases not matched to a gene: 9. CDR1 and CDR2 from the germline V gene are SEHNR and FQNEAQ (reference sequence). CDR3 region: CASSLRQGAFAEAFF. The CDR3 nucleotides are TGTGCCAGCAGCCTTAGACAGGGGGCGTTCGCTGAAGCTTTCTTT.

The chain links TRBV15 to TRBJ1-6; D unclear. Germline CDR1 reads LNHNV; CDR2 reads YYDKDF (reference sequence). The V gene lost 0 bases and the J gene lost 8 bases, with 8 bases spanning the gap. This CDR3 comprises 14 residues. As DNA, the CDR3 is TGTGCCACCAGCAGAGATGGGCAGGATTCACCCCTCCACTTT. It translates to CATSRDGQDSPLHF.

V and J are TRBV5-4 and TRBJ1-2; D is possibly TRBD1 (6 bases). The CDR3 loop spans 15 amino acids. V was pared by 1 base and J by 2 bases, with 12 bases between. Germline V CDR1 and CDR2: SGHNT, YYREEE (reference sequence). CDR3 nucleotide sequence: TGTGCCAGCAGCTTGTTAAGGACAGAAAACTATGGCTACACCTTC. Translated: CASSLLRTENYGYTF.

This clone was detected once. The chain employs TRBV10-3 and TRBJ1-4; 7 bases map to TRBD1. This CDR3 is 13 amino acids long. Germline lookup yields CDR1 ENHRY and CDR2 SYGVKD. V was pared by 6 bases and J by 3 bases, with 1 base of the junction left unmatched. The CDR3 sequence is CAIRGQSNEKLFF. In DNA, the CDR3 is TGTGCCATCAGGGGACAGTCTAATGAAAAACTGTTTTTT.

The chain recombines TRBV28 with TRBJ2-7; TRBD1 agrees at 7 bases. The V and J ends lost 5 bases and 2 bases, in that order; junction bases with no gene match: 6. The CDR3 spans 14 residues. CDR1 MDHEN and CDR2 SYDVKM come from the germline V gene. CDR3: CASSQPTGTYEQYF. CDR3 in DNA: TGTGCCAGCAGTCAACCGACAGGGACCTACGAGCAGTACTTC. Full variable domain (outside the CDR3, taken from reference TRBV28 and TRBJ2-7): DVKVTQSSRYLVKRTGEKVFLECVQDMDHENMFWYRQDPGLGLRLIYFSYDVKMKEKGDIPEGYSVSREKKERFSLILESASTNQTSMYLCASSQPTGTYEQYFGPGTRLTVT.

The J gene is TRBJ2-2, the V gene TRBV28, with 14 nucleotides matching TRBD2. In germline, CDR1 is MDHEN, CDR2 SYDVKM. The CDR3 is 17 residues long. After removal of 6 bases from V and 4 bases from J, the junction contained 7 bases not matched to a gene. DNA for the CDR3: TGTGCCAGCAGCAACCCGGGACTAGCGGGAGTCACCGGGGAGCTGTTTTTT. This codes for CASSNPGLAGVTGELFF. The whole variable domain, filled in from reference TRBV28 and TRBJ2-2, reads DVKVTQSSRYLVKRTGEKVFLECVQDMDHENMFWYRQDPGLGLRLIYFSYDVKMKEKGDIPEGYSVSREKKERFSLILESASTNQTSMYLCASSNPGLAGVTGELFFGEGSRLTVL.

The chain carries TRBV11-2 and TRBJ2-7; D is uncertain. CDR1 and CDR2 (germline): SGHAT, FQNNGV. V shed 4 bases and J shed 4 bases, with 8 bases lying between them. This CDR3 comprises 12 residues. CDR3 residues: CASSSKLYEQYF. CDR3 DNA sequence: TGTGCCAGCAGCTCCAAGCTATACGAGCAGTACTTC. Combining the CDR3 with reference TRBV11-2 and TRBJ2-7 gives the whole variable domain EAGVAQSPRYKIIEKRQSVAFWCNPISGHATLYWYQQILGQGPKLLIQFQNNGVVDDSQLPKDRFSAERLKGVDSTLKIQPAKLEDSAVYLCASSSKLYEQYFGPGTRLTVT.

V is TRBV2 and J is TRBJ2-3; 11 nucleotides align to TRBD2. Germline loops: CDR1 SNHLY, CDR2 FYNNEI. The CDR3 runs 15 residues. V lost 7 bases to trimming and J lost 1 base; unmatched junction nucleotides: 4. The CDR3: CASTLAGGGTDTQYF. DNA for the CDR3: TGTGCCAGCACCTTAGCGGGGGGGGGCACAGATACGCAGTATTTT.